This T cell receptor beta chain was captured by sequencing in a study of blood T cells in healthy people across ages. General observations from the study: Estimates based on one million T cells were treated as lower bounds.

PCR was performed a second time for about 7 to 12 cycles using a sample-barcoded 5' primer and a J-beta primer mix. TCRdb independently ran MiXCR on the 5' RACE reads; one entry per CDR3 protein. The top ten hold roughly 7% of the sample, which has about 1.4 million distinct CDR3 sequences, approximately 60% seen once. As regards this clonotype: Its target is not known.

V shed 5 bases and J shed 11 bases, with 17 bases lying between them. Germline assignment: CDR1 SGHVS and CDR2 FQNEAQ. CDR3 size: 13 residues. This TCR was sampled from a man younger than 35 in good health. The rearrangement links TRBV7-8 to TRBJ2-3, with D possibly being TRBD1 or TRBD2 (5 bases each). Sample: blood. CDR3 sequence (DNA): TGTGCCAGCAGCCGGGGCCGGGACGCGGAGCAGTATTTT. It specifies CASSRGRDAEQYF.